This T cell receptor (beta chain) was sequenced during a study of Tregs in tolerant kidney transplant recipients. The CDR3 extends over 14 amino acids. Germline CDR1 SGHRS, CDR2 YFSETQ. With V trimmed by 3 bases and J by 10 bases, 8 bases remained unmatched. Points from the study as a whole: Few patients were studied, so findings need validation in larger groups. Changing PCR primers prevented nucleotide comparison between some patients' samples.

Comments on this clone: Its antigen is still unknown.

The protocol was immunoSEQ multiplex PCR, while the TCRdb copy is restricted to in-frame clones and leaves out a portion. Of about 94,000 clones listed, 80% to 95% are singletons. Unstimulated regulatory T cells (CD4+CD25+CD127-), CD4+CD25- non-regulatory cells, CD4 and CD8 cells were FACS-sorted from thawed PBMCs. The chain is built from TRBV5-1 and TRBJ2-1; 9 positions match TRBD2. The starting material was CD4+ T cells from blood, obtained before the transplant. This TCR was recovered from a human donor who received a combined kidney and bone marrow transplant. As DNA, the CDR3 is TGCGCCAGCAGCTCAGGGACTAGCTTGTGGGAGCAGTTCTTC. Translation: CASSSGTSLWEQFF.